The clone carrying this TCR beta chain has just a few counts. Genes and germline come from the mouse. The read finishes 4 residues shy of the CDR3 end, and the germline J gene is used to complete it. Extracted from the samples, RNA was reverse transcribed into cDNA to serve as the sequencing template. TCRdb's table, derived via immunoSEQ multiplex PCR, lists solely in-frame clones and lacks some. The sample has 290,000 or so clones, none seen only once. The CDR3 has 14 amino acids. J lost 3 bases, V lost 3 bases, and 5 bases had no gene match. Germline V gives CDR1 NSHNY, CDR2 SYGAGN. Cells from pooled cutaneous lymph nodes were sorted by CD4, CD8alpha, NKG2D, NKG2ACE and other markers. The record originates from a study of CD8+ T cells in alopecia areata.

The V gene is TRBV13-1, the J gene TRBJ2-7; 8 bases are shared with TRBD1. The receptor was isolated from a C3H/HeJ mouse with alopecia areata. Strain haplotype at MHC: H2-k. Sequenced material: CD4+ T cells sorted from a lymph node. The CDR3 bases that were read are TGTGCCAGCAGTGCCTCCGGACAGGGCTAT. As protein: CASSASGQGY. The entire CDR3 is CASSASGQGYEQYF.